The present T cell receptor beta chain was sequenced within a study of blood T cell repertoires in COVID-19. Study at large: The United States, Italy and Spain supplied acute and convalescent COVID-19 samples. PBMCs, B-cell-depleted T cells, or T cells were the source of the cDNA or gDNA that made up the material.

Original analysis: How many nucleated cells were present was estimated from reference gene primer amplification. Repertoires were generated with immunoSEQ multiplex PCR, while TCRdb's copy carries only in-frame clones and drops some. V and J calls and clone size are copied from that table; D and trimming were computed from the DNA. The table shows some 150,000 clones, with less than 80% occurring only once. This receptor was obtained from a woman at least 80 years old with active or convalescent COVID-19. Specimen: peripheral blood.

The CDR3 spells CAWSRKGSGGFPNPNYGYTF. The CDR3 DNA reads TGTGCCTGGAGTAGGAAGGGGTCAGGGGGATTCCCCAATCCTAACTATGGCTACACCTTC. The chain uses TRBV30 and TRBJ1-2, with TRBD1 matching 7 bases. The CDR3 runs 20 residues. In germline, CDR1 is GTSNPN, CDR2 SVGIG (reference sequence). V lost 2 bases and J lost 0; bases outside the gene matches: 21.